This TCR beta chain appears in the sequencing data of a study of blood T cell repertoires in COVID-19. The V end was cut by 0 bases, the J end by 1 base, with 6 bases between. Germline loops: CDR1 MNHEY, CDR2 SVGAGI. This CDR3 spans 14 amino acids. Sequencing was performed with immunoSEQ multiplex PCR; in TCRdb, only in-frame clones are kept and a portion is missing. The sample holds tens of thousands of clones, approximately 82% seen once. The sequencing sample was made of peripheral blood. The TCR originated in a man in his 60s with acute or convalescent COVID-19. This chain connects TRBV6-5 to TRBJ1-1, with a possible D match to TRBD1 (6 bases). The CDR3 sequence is CASSYSGGNTEAFF. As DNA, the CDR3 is TGTGCCAGCAGTTACTCAGGGGGGAACACTGAAGCTTTCTTT.